A selection of T cell receptor beta chains follows, all from one sample in a study of CD8 T cells in ankylosing spondylitis. MiXCR, run by TCRdb on the 5' RACE reads, gives a single entry per CDR3 protein. Of some 840,000 distinct CDR3 sequences listed, 12% are singletons. Source material: blood, either unsorted or a sorted T cell fraction (not recorded which). The origin of the receptors is a male donor with ankylosing spondylitis. Both conserved end residues are part of each CDR3. D genes are given only for firm matches. Not every row has a clone size; where given, it reads once, few, many or a size class.

v_call: TRBV11-2; clone_size: -; j_call: TRBJ1-1; d_call: -; cdr3_nt: TGTGCCAGCAGCTCCGCATTGCGGACCTTGAACACTGAAGCTTTCTTT; cdr3_aa: CASSSALRTLNTEAFF
v_call: TRBV24-1; clone_size: -; j_call: TRBJ2-2; d_call: -; cdr3_nt: TGTGCCACCAGTGATTTGATACAGAACACCGGGGAGCTGTTTTTT; cdr3_aa: CATSDLIQNTGELFF
v_call: TRBV5-1; clone_size: -; j_call: TRBJ2-5; d_call: TRBD2; cdr3_nt: TGCGCCAGCAGCTTGGCCACTAGCGGGCAAGAGACCCAGTACTTC; cdr3_aa: CASSLATSGQETQYF
v_call: TRBV29-1; clone_size: many; j_call: TRBJ2-7; d_call: TRBD1; cdr3_nt: TGCAGCGTCCTGGGGGGACAGGGGATCTACGAGCAGTACTTC; cdr3_aa: CSVLGGQGIYEQYF
v_call: TRBV7-2; clone_size: -; j_call: TRBJ2-3; d_call: -; cdr3_nt: TGTGCCAGCAGCATGCCCGGGGGCGTAGATACGCAGTATTTT; cdr3_aa: CASSMPGGVDTQYF
v_call: TRBV6-6; clone_size: -; j_call: TRBJ1-1; d_call: -; cdr3_nt: TGTGCCAGCAGTTACGCACAGACTGAAGCTTTCTTT; cdr3_aa: CASSYAQTEAFF
v_call: TRBV24-1; clone_size: few; j_call: TRBJ2-7; d_call: TRBD1; cdr3_nt: TGTGCCACCAGTGAGCCGGGACAGGGTCGGCAGTACTTC; cdr3_aa: CATSEPGQGRQYF
v_call: TRBV20-1; clone_size: -; j_call: TRBJ2-1; d_call: TRBD1; cdr3_nt: TGCAGTGCACTCGTCCAGCAGGGGGCTTCCTACAATGAGCAGTTCTTC; cdr3_aa: CSALVQQGASYNEQFF
v_call: TRBV12-3/TRBV12-4; clone_size: many; j_call: TRBJ1-1; d_call: -; cdr3_nt: TGTGCCAGCAGTTTTCGGGAGAACACTGAAGCTTTCTTT; cdr3_aa: CASSFRENTEAFF
v_call: TRBV12-3/TRBV12-4; clone_size: few; j_call: TRBJ2-4; d_call: -; cdr3_nt: TGTGCCAGCAGGAGGGGACCTTATCTTGCCAAAAACATTCAGTACTTC; cdr3_aa: CASRRGPYLAKNIQYF
v_call: TRBV4-2; clone_size: few; j_call: TRBJ2-1; d_call: TRBD1; cdr3_nt: TGTGCCAGCAGCCAACTACCCGGACAGGGGGTAGGCGAGCAGTTCTTC; cdr3_aa: CASSQLPGQGVGEQFF
v_call: TRBV15; clone_size: few; j_call: TRBJ1-5; d_call: TRBD1; cdr3_nt: TGTGCCACCAGCAGAGCCAGGGGGGCGAATAGCAATCAGCCCCAGCATTTT; cdr3_aa: CATSRARGANSNQPQHF
v_call: TRBV5-1; clone_size: few; j_call: TRBJ2-2; d_call: -; cdr3_nt: TGCGCCAGCAGCTTCAGAGGAGAGGACACCGGGGAGCTGTTTTTT; cdr3_aa: CASSFRGEDTGELFF
v_call: TRBV6-5; clone_size: -; j_call: TRBJ1-1; d_call: TRBD1; cdr3_nt: TGTGCCAGCAGTTACGGTCCGACAGGGTTGAACACTGAAGCTTTCTTT; cdr3_aa: CASSYGPTGLNTEAFF
v_call: TRBV7-2; clone_size: many; j_call: TRBJ2-7; d_call: -; cdr3_nt: TGTGCCAGCAGCACCACTGCCTACGAGCAGTACTTC; cdr3_aa: CASSTTAYEQYF
v_call: TRBV12-3/TRBV12-4; clone_size: -; j_call: TRBJ2-1; d_call: -; cdr3_nt: TGTGCCAGCAGTCCCGGGAGTAAGCATGAGCAGTTCTTC; cdr3_aa: CASSPGSKHEQFF
v_call: TRBV4-1; clone_size: -; j_call: TRBJ2-5; d_call: -; cdr3_nt: TGCGCCAGCAGCCGTGCCTATCACAGGGCCCAAGAGACCCAGTACTTC; cdr3_aa: CASSRAYHRAQETQYF
v_call: TRBV27; clone_size: many; j_call: TRBJ2-6; d_call: TRBD1; cdr3_nt: TGTGCCAGCAGCCGTGTTTCGAGGGGGCTCCTCTCTGGGGCCAACGTCCTGACTTTC; cdr3_aa: CASSRVSRGLLSGANVLTF
v_call: TRBV20-1; clone_size: many; j_call: TRBJ1-2; d_call: -; cdr3_nt: TGCAGTGCTCGAGACATCTATGGCTACACCTTC; cdr3_aa: CSARDIYGYTF